This TCR beta chain appears in the sequencing data of a study of PD-1 blockade in classical Hodgkin lymphoma. Points on this clone: What it binds is unknown.

Indicated time point: cycle 4 day 1 (C4D1), after more than 5 weeks of nivolumab. Each patient relapsed following autologous stem cell transplantation, and prior brentuximab vedotin exposure differed. Best outcomes ranged across complete response, partial response and progressive disease. Sequencing used immunoSEQ multiplex PCR; TCRdb keeps in-frame clones, though not all of them. The table records around 40,000 clones, 70% to 80% of them present only once. Broader study findings: CD8+ TCR diversity did not rise significantly by C4D1, unlike CD4+. Before treatment, TCR diversity in newly diagnosed patients was reportedly lower than in healthy donors. Complete responders showed a baseline diversity that resembled the diversity of newly diagnosed patients.

The germline CDR1 and CDR2 sequences are ENHRY and SYGVKD. This CDR3 contains 17 residues. V was clipped by 6 bases and J by 0 bases; unmatched bases: 9. This chain joins TRBV10-3 and TRBJ1-3, with TRBD1 identical over 9 bases. The sample was peripheral blood mononuclear cells (PBMCs), taken before the fourth cycle of nivolumab. The sequence was obtained from a human donor with classical Hodgkin lymphoma. The CDR3 DNA follows: TGTGCCATCAGGGCCAGGGACAGGGAAAACTCTGGAAACACCATATATTTT. This translates into CAIRARDRENSGNTIYF.